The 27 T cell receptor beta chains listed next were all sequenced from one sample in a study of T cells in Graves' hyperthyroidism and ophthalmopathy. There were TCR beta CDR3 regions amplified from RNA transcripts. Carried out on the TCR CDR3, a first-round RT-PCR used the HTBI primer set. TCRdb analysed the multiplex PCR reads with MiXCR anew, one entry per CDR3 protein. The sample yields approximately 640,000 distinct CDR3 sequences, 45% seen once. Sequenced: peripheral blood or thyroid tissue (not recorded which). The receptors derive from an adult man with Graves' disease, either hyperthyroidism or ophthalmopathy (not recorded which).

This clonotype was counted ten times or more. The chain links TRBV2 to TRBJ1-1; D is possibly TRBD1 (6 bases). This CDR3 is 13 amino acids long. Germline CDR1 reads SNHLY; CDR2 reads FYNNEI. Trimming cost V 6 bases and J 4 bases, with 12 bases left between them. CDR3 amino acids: CASRRGSGTEAFF. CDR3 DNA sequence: TGTGCCAGCAGGAGGGGGAGCGGCACTGAAGCTTTCTTT. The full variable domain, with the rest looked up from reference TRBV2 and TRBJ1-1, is EPEVTQTPSHQVTQMGQEVILRCVPISNHLYFYWYRQILGQKVEFLVSFYNNEISEKSEIFDDQFSVERPDGSNFTLKIRSTKLEDSAMYFCASRRGSGTEAFFGQGTRLTVV.

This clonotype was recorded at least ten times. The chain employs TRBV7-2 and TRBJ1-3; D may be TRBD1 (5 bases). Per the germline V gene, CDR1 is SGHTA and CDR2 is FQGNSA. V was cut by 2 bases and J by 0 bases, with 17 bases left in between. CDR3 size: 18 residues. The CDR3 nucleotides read TGTGCCAGCAGCTTATCTTTCCCCGGGACGGCCTCTGGAAACACCATATATTTT. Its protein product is CASSLSFPGTASGNTIYF. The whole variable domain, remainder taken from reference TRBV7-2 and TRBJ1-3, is GAGVSQSPSNKVTEKGKDVELRCDPISGHTALYWYRQSLGQGLEFLIYFQGNSAPDKSGLPSDRFSAERTGGSVSTLTIQRTQQEDSAVYLCASSLSFPGTASGNTIYFGEGSWLTVV.

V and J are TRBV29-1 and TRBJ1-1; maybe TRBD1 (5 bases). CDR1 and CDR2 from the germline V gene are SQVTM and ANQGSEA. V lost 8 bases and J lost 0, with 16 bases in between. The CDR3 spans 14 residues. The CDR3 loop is CSTPTGYMNTEAFF. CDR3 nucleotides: TGCAGCACGCCAACAGGTTACATGAACACTGAAGCTTTCTTT.

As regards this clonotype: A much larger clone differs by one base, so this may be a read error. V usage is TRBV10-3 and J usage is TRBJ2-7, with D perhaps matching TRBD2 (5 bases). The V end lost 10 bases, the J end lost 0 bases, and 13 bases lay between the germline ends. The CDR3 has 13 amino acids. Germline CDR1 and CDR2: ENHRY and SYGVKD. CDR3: CATSVGSSYEQYF. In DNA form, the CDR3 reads TGTGCCACCAGCGTGGGGAGCTCCTACGAGCAGTACTTC.

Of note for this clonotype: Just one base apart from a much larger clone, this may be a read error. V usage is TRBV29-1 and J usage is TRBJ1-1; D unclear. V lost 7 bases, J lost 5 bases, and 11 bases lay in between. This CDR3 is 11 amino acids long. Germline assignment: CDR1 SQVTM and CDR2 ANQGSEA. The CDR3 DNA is TGCAGCGGCAGACAAAAAACTGAAGCTTTCTTT. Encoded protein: CSGRQKTEAFF.

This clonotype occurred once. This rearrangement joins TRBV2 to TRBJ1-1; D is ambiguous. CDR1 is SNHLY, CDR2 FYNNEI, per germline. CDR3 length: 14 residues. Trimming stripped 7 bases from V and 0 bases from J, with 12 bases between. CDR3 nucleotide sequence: TGTGCCAGCAATCAGAACAGAATGAACACTGAAGCTTTCTTT. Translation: CASNQNRMNTEAFF.

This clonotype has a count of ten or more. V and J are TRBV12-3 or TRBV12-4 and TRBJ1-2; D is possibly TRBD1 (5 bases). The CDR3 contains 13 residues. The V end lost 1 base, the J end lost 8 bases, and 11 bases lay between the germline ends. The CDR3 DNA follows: TGTGCCAGCAGTTTAGGGTCAGGGACCGGCTACACCTTC. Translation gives CASSLGSGTGYTF.

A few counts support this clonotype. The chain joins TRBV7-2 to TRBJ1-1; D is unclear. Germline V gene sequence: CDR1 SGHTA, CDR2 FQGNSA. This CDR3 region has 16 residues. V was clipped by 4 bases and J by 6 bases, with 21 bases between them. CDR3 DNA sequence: TGTGCCAGCAGCTCTCCGGCGGGTCAGACGACTTCTGAAGCTTTCTTT. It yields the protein CASSSPAGQTTSEAFF. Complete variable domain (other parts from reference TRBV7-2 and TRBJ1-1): GAGVSQSPSNKVTEKGKDVELRCDPISGHTALYWYRQSLGQGLEFLIYFQGNSAPDKSGLPSDRFSAERTGGSVSTLTIQRTQQEDSAVYLCASSSPAGQTTSEAFFGQGTRLTVV.

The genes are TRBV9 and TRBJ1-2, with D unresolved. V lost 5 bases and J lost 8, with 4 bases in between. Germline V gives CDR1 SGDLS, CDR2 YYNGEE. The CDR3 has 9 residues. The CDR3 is CASRYGYTF. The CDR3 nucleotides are TGTGCCAGCAGATACGGCTACACCTTC.

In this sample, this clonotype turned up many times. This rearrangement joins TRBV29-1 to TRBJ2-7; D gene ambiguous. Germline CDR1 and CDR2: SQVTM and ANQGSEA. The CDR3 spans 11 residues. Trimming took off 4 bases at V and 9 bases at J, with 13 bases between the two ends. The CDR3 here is CSVATALGQYF. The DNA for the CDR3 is TGCAGCGTTGCTACGGCCCTGGGGCAGTACTTC.

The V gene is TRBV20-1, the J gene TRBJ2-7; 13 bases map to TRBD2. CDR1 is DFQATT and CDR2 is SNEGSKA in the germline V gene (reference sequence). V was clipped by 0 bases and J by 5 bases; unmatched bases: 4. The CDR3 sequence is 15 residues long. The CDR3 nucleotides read TGCAGTGCTAGAGAGGGGACTAGCGGGATGAACGAGCAGTACTTC. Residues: CSAREGTSGMNEQYF.

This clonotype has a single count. The CDR3 sequence is CASSLTGGARQPQHF. Written as DNA, the CDR3 is TGTGCCAGCAGTTTAACGGGGGGGGCTCGTCAGCCCCAGCATTTT. The chain joins TRBV12-3 or TRBV12-4 to TRBJ1-5, with D possibly matching TRBD1 (6 bases). The CDR3 has 15 residues. V was clipped by 2 bases and J by 6 bases, with 14 bases between them.

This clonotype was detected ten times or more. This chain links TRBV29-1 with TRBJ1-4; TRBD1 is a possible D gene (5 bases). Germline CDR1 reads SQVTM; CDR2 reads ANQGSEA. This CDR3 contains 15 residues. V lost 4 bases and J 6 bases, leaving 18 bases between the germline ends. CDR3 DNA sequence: TGCAGCGTTGTCGCAGCGCGGGGCGGGGATGAAAAACTGTTTTTT. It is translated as CSVVAARGGDEKLFF.

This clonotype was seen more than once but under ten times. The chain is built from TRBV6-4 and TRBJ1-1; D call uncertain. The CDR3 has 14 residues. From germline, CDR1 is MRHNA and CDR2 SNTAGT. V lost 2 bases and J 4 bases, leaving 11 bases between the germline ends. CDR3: CASSDKGGGTEAFF. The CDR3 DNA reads TGTGCCAGCAGTGACAAGGGAGGTGGCACTGAAGCTTTCTTT.

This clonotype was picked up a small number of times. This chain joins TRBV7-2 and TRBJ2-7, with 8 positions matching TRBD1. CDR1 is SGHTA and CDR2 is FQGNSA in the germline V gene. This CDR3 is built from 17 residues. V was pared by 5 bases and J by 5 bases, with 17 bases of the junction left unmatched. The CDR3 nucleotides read TGTGCCAGCAGCCAAGTGGGGGCGCAGGACAGGGACCACGAGCAGTACTTC. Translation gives CASSQVGAQDRDHEQYF.

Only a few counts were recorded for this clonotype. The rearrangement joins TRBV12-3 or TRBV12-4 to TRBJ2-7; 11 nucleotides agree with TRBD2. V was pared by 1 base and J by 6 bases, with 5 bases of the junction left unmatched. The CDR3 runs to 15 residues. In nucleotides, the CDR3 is TGTGCCAGCAGTTTAGGACTAGCGGGGAGGGCCGAGCAGTACTTC. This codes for CASSLGLAGRAEQYF.

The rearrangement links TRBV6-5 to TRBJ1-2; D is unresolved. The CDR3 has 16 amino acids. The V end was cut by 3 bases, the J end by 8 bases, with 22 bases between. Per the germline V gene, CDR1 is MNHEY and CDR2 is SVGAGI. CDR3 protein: CASSYPEGNGPSGYTF. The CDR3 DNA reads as TGTGCCAGCAGTTATCCGGAAGGGAATGGGCCTTCAGGCTACACCTTC.

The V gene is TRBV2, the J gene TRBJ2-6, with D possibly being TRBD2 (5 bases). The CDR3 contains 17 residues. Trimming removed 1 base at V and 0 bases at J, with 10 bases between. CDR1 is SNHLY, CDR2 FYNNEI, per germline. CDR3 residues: CASSEGGGLSGANVLTF. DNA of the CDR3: TGTGCCAGCAGTGAAGGAGGAGGACTCTCTGGGGCCAACGTCCTGACTTTC.

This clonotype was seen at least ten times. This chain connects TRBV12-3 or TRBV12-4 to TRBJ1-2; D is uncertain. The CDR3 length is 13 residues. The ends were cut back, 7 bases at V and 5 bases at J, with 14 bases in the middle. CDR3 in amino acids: CASTTTPHYGYTF. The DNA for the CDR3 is TGTGCCAGCACCACGACCCCTCATTATGGCTACACCTTC.

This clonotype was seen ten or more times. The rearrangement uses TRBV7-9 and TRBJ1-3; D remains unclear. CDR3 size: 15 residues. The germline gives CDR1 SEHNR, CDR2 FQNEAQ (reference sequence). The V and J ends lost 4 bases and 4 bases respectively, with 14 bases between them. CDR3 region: CASSSDGSSGNTIYF. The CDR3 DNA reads TGTGCCAGCAGCTCGGACGGTTCGTCCGGAAACACCATATATTTT.

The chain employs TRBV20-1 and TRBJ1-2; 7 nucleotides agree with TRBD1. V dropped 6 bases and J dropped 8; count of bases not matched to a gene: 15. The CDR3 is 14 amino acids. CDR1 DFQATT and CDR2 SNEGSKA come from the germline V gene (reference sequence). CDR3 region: CSAPTGRGGWGYTF. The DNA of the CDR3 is TGCAGTGCCCCCACGGGGAGAGGGGGCTGGGGCTACACCTTC.

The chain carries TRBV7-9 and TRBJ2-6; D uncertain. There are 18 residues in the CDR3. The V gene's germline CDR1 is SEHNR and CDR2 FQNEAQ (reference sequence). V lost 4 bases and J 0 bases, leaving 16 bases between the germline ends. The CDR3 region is CASSSQPWADSGANVLTF. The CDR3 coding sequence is TGTGCCAGCAGCTCCCAGCCCTGGGCGGACTCTGGGGCCAACGTCCTGACTTTC.

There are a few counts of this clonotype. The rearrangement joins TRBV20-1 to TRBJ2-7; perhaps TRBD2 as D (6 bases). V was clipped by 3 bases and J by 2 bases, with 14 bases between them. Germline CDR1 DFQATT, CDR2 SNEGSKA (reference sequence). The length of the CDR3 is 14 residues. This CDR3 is CSASKRDSAYEQYF. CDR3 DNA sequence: TGCAGTGCTAGCAAACGGGACTCGGCCTACGAGCAGTACTTC.

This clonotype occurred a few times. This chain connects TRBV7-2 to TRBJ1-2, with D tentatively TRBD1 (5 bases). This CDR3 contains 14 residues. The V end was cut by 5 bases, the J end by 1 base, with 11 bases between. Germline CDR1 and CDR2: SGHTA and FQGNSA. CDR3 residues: CASSKDSLNYGYTF. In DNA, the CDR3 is TGTGCCAGCAGCAAAGACAGCCTTAACTATGGCTACACCTTC.

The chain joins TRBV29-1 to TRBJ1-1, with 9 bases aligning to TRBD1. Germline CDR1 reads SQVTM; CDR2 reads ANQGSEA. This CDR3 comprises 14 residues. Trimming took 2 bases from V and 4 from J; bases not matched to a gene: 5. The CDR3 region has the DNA TGCAGCGTTGAACGGGACAGGGTCGGCACTGAAGCTTTCTTT. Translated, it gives CSVERDRVGTEAFF.

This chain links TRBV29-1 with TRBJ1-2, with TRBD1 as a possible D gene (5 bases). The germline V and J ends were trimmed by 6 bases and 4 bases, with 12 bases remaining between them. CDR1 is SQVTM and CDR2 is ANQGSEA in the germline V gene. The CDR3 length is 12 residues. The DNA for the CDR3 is TGCAGCGTCGGGACGACTAGCTATGGCTACACCTTC. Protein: CSVGTTSYGYTF.

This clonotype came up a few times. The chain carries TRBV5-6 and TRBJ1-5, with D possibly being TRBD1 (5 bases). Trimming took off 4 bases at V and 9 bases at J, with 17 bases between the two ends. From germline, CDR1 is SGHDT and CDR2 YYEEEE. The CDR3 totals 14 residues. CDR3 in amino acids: CASSRRQLAGPQHF. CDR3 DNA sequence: TGTGCCAGCAGCAGAAGACAGTTAGCAGGGCCCCAGCATTTT.